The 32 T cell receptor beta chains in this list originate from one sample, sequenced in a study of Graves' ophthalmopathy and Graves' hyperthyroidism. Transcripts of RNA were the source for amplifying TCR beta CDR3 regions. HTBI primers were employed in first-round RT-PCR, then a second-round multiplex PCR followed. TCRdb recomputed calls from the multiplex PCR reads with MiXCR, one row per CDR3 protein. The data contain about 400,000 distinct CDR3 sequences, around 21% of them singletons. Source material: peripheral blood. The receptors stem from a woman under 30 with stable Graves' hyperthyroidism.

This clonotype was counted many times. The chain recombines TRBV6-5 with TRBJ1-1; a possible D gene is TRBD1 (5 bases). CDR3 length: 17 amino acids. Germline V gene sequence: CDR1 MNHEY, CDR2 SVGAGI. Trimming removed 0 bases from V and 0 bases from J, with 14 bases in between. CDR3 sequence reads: CASSYSLATEVNTEAFF. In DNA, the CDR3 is TGTGCCAGCAGTTACTCGTTAGCGACAGAAGTGAACACTGAAGCTTTCTTT.

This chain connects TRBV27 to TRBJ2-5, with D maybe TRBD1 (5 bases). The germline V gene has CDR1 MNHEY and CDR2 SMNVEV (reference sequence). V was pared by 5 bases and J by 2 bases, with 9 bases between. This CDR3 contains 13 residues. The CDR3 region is CASSRTTQETQYF. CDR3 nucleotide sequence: TGTGCCAGCAGTCGGACAACTCAAGAGACCCAGTACTTC.

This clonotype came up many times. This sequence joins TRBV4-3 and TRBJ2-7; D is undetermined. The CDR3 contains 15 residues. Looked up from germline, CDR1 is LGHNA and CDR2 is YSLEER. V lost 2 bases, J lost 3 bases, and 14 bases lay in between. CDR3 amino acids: CASSQWSGGYYEQYF. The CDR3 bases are TGCGCCAGCAGCCAATGGTCTGGCGGTTACTACGAGCAGTACTTC.

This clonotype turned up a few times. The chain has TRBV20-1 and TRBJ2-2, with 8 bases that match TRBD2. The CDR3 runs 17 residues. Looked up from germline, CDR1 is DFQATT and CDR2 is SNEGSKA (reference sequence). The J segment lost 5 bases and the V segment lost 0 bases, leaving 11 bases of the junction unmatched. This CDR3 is CSARDRLAGGITGELFF. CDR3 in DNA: TGCAGTGCTAGAGATCGGCTAGCGGGCGGGATTACCGGGGAGCTGTTTTTT.

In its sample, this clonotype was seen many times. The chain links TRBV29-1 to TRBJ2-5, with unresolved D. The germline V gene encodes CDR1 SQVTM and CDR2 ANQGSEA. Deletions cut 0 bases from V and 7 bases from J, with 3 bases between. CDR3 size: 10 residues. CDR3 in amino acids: CSVEDGTQYF. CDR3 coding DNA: TGCAGCGTTGAAGACGGGACCCAGTACTTC.

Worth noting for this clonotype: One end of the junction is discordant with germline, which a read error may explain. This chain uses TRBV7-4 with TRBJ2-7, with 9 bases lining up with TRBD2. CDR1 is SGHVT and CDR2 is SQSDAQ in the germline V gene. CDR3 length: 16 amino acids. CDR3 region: CASSQARSGGPYEQYF. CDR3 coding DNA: TGCGCCAGCAGCCAGGCCCGGAGCGGGGGGCCCTACGAGCAGTACTTC. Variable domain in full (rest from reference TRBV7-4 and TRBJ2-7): GAGVSQSPRYKVAKRGRDVALRCDSISGHVTLYWYRQTLGQGSEVLTYSQSDAQRDKSGRPSGRFSAERPERSVSTLKIQRTEQGDSAVYLCASSQARSGGPYEQYFGPGTRLTVT.

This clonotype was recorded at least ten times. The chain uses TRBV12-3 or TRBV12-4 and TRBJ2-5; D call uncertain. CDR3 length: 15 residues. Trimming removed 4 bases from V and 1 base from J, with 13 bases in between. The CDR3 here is CASSSTTESQETQYF. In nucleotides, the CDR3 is TGTGCCAGCAGTTCCACGACCGAGAGCCAAGAGACCCAGTACTTC.

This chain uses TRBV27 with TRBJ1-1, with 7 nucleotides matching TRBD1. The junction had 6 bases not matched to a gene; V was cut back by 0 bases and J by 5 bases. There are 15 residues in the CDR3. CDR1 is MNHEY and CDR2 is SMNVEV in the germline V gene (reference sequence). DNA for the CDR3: TGTGCCAGCAGTTTATCGAAGGGGGCGAGGACTGAAGCTTTCTTT. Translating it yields CASSLSKGARTEAFF.

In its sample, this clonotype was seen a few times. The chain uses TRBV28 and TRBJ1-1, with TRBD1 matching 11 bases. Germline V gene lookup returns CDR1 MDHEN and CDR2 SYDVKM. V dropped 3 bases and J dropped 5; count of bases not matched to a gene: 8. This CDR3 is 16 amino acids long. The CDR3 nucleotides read TGTGCCAGCAGTTTTAGCGGGACAGGGGGGAAAACTGAAGCTTTCTTT. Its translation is CASSFSGTGGKTEAFF.

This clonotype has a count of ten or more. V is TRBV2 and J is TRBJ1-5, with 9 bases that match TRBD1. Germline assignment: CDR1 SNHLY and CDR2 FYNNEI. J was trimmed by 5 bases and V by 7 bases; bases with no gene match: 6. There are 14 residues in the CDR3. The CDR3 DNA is TGTGCCAGCACCGAGGGACAGGGTTATCAGCCCCAGCATTTT. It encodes CASTEGQGYQPQHF.

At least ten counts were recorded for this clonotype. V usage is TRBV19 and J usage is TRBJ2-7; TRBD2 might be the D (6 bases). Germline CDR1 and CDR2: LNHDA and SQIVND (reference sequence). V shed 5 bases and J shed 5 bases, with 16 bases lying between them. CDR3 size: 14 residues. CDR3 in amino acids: CASSSRLDPHEQYF. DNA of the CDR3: TGTGCCAGTAGTTCCCGACTAGACCCCCACGAGCAGTACTTC.

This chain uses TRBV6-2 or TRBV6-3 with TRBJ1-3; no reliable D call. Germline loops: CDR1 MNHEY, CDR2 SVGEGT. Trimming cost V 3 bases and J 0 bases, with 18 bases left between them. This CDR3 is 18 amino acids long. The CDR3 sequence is CASSYSLRTESSGNTIYF. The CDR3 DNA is TGTGCCAGCAGTTATAGTCTCCGGACGGAGAGCTCTGGAAACACCATATATTTT.

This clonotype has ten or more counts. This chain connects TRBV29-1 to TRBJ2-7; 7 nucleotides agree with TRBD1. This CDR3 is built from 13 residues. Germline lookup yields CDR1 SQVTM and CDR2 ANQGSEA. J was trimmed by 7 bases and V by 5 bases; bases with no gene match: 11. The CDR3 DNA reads TGCAGCGTTTCACAGGGGTCGGACAGGGAGCAGTACTTC. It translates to CSVSQGSDREQYF.

The CDR3 region is CASSYSGAVAYEQYF. CDR3 in DNA: TGTGCCAGCAGTTACTCAGGGGCCGTAGCCTACGAGCAGTACTTC. The chain recombines TRBV6-5 with TRBJ2-7; maybe TRBD1 (5 bases). CDR3 length: 15 amino acids. The germline V gene has CDR1 MNHEY and CDR2 SVGAGI. The V end was cut by 0 bases, the J end by 2 bases, with 11 bases between.

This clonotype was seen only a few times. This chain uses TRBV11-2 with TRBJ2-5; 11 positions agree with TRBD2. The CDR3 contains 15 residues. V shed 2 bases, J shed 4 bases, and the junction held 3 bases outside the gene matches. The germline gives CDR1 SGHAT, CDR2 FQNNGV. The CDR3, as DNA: TGTGCCAGCAGCTTAACACTAGCGGGAGTAGAGACCCAGTACTTC. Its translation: CASSLTLAGVETQYF.

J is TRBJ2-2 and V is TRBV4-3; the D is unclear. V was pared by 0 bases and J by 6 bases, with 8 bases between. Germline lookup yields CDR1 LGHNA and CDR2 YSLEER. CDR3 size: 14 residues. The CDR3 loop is CASSQDYVAGELFF. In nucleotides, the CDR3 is TGCGCCAGCAGCCAAGATTATGTAGCCGGGGAGCTGTTTTTT.

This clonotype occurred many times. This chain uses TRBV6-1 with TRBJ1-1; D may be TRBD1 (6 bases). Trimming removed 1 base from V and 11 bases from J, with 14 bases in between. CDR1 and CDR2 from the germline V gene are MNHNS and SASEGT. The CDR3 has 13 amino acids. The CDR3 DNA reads TGTGCCAGCAGTGAAGTTGGGGGGCTTGGCGCTTTCTTT. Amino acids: CASSEVGGLGAFF.

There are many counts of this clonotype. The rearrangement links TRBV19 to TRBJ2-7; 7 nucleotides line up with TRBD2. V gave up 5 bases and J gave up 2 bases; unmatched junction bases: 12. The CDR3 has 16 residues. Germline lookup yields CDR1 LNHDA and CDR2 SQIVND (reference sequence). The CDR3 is CASSPFSQRDTYEQYF. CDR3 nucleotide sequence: TGTGCCAGTAGTCCTTTCTCCCAGCGGGATACCTACGAGCAGTACTTC.

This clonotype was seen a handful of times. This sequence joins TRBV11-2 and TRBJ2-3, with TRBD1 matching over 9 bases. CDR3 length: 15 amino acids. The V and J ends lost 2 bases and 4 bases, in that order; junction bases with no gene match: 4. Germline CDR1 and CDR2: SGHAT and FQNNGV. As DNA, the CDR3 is TGTGCCAGCAGCTTACACAGGGGGCAGTCAGATACGCAGTATTTT. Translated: CASSLHRGQSDTQYF.

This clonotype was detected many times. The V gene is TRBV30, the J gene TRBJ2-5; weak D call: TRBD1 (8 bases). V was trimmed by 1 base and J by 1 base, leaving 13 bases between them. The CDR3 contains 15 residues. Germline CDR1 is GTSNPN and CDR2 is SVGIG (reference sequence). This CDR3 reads CAWSAGGQAQETQYF. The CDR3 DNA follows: TGTGCCTGGAGTGCGGGGGGACAGGCCCAAGAGACCCAGTACTTC. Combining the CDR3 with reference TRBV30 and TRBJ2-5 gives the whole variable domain SQTIHQWPATLVQPVGSPLSLECTVEGTSNPNLYWYRQAAGRGLQLLFYSVGIGQISSEVPQNLSASRPQDRQFILSSKKLLLSDSGFYLCAWSAGGQAQETQYFGPGTRLLVL.

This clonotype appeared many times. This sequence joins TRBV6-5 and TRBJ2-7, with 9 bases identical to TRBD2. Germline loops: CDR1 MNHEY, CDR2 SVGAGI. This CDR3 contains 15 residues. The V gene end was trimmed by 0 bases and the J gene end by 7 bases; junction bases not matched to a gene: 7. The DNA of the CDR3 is TGTGCCAGCAGTTACTCGGCGGGAGGGCCGAGTGAGCAGTACTTC. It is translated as CASSYSAGGPSEQYF.

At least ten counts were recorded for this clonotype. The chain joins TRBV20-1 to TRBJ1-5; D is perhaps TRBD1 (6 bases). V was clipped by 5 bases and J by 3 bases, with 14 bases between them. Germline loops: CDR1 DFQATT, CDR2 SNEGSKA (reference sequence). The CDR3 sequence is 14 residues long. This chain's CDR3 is CSAGTRGYNQPQHF. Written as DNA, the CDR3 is TGCAGTGCTGGGACCAGGGGATACAATCAGCCCCAGCATTTT.

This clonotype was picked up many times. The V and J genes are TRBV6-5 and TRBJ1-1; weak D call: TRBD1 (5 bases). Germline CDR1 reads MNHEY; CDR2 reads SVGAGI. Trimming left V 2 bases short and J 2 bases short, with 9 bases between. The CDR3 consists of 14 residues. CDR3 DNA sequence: TGTGCCAGCAGTTACGAAGGGGCTAACACTGAAGCTTTCTTT. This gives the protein CASSYEGANTEAFF.

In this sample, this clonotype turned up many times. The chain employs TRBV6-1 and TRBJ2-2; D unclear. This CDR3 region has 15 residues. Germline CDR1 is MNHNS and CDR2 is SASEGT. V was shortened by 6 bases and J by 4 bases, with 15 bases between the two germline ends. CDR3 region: CASSRYFDGTGELFF. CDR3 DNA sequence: TGTGCCAGCAGCCGTTACTTCGACGGCACCGGGGAGCTGTTTTTT.

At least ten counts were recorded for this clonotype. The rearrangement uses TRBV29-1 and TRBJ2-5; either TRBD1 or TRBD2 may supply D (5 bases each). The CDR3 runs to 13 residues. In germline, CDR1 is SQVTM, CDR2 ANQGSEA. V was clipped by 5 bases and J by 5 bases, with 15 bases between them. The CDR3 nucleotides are TGCAGCGTTAGCCGGGGTTGGGACGAGACCCAGTACTTC. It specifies CSVSRGWDETQYF.

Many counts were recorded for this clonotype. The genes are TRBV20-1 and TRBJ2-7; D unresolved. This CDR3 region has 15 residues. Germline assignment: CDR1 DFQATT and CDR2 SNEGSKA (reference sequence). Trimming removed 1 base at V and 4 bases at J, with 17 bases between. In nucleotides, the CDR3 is TGCAGTGCTAGAGCGGTTGCGGATACACGGTACGAGCAGTACTTC. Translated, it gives CSARAVADTRYEQYF.

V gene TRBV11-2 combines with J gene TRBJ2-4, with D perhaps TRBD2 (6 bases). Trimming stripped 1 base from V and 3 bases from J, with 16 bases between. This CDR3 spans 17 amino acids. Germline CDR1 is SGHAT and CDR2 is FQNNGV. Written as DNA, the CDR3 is TGTGCCAGCAGCTTAGGTGGGGCGGGAAATTTCAAAAACATTCAGTACTTC. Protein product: CASSLGGAGNFKNIQYF.

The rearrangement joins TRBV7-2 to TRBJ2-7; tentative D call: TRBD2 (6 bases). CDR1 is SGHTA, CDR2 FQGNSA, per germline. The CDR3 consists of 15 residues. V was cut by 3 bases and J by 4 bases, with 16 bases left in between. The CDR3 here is CASSLLFGGPYEQYF. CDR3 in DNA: TGTGCCAGCAGCTTGCTATTTGGAGGGCCGTACGAGCAGTACTTC.

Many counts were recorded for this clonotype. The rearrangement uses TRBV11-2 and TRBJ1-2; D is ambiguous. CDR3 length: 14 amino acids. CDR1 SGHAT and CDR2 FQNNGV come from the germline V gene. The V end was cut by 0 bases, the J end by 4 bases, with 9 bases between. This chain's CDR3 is CASSLDRNSYGYTF. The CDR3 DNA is TGTGCCAGCAGCTTAGATCGGAACAGCTATGGCTACACCTTC.

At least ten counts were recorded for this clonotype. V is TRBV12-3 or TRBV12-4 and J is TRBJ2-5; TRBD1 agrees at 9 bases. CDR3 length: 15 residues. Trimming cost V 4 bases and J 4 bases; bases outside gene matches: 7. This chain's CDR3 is CASSYGQGRRETQYF. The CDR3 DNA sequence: TGTGCCAGCAGTTACGGACAGGGGAGGCGAGAGACCCAGTACTTC.

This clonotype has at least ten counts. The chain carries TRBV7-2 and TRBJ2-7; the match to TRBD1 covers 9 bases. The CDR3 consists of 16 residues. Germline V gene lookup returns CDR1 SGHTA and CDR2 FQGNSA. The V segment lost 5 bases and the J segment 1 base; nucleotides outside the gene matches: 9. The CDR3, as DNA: TGTGCCAGCAGCCATAGTATCGGGACAGGGTCCTACGAGCAGTACTTC. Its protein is CASSHSIGTGSYEQYF.

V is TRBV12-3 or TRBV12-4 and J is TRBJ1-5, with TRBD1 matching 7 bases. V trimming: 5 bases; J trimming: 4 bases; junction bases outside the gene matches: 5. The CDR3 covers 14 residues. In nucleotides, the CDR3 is TGTGCCAGCAGTGCCCAGACAGGGAATCAGCCCCAGCATTTT. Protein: CASSAQTGNQPQHF.